The rows below give T cell receptor beta chains drawn from one sample of a study of yellow fever vaccine responses in identical twins. TCRdb fed the RT-PCR reads into MiXCR, producing one record per CDR3 protein. The sample has 4,500 or so distinct CDR3 sequences, roughly 85% seen once. The material was T cells from blood (PBMCs), unsorted or a sorted subset (not recorded which), obtained before or after yellow fever vaccination (not recorded which). The source of these receptors is a woman between 18 and 30 years old who received the yellow fever vaccine. Each CDR3 is given with its conserved first and last residue. A D gene is named only where the DNA matches it firmly. Clone size is not always given. Where it is, it says once, few, many or a class for expanded clones.

j_call	clone_size	d_call	v_call	cdr3_aa	cdr3_nt
TRBJ1-3	once	-	TRBV29-1	CSVTRDLGNTIYF	TGCAGCGTTACCCGGGACCTTGGAAACACCATATATTTT
TRBJ2-7	once	-	TRBV5-6	CASSLEAIEQYF	TGTGCCAGCAGCTTGGAGGCTATCGAGCAGTACTTC
TRBJ1-5	-	-	TRBV4-1	CASSQMWGQPQHF	TGCGCCAGCAGCCAAATGTGGGGTCAGCCCCAGCATTTT
TRBJ2-1	once	TRBD2	TRBV12-3/TRBV12-4	CASSLSGSSYNEQFF	TGTGCCAGCAGTTTGAGCGGGAGCTCCTACAATGAGCAGTTCTTC
TRBJ2-3	-	-	TRBV6-4	CASRHDSTDTQYF	TGTGCCAGCAGACATGACTCGACAGATACGCAGTATTTT
TRBJ2-1	-	TRBD1	TRBV7-8	CASSRTGGSYNEQFF	TGTGCCAGCAGCAGGACAGGGGGCTCCTACAATGAGCAGTTCTTC
TRBJ2-7	-	-	TRBV5-6	CASSLNIGNYEQYF	TGTGCCAGCAGCTTGAACATCGGAAACTACGAGCAGTACTTC
TRBJ2-7	-	TRBD2	TRBV2	CASSESSGGLLRQYF	TGTGCCAGCAGTGAAAGTAGCGGGGGCCTTCTTAGGCAGTACTTC
TRBJ1-1	-	-	TRBV29-1	CSVVRVAEAFF	TGCAGCGTTGTGAGGGTGGCTGAAGCTTTCTTT
TRBJ1-6	few	-	TRBV10-1	CASRPDNSPLHF	TGCGCCAGCAGACCCGATAATTCACCCCTCCACTTT
TRBJ2-1	-	TRBD2	TRBV5-1	CASSHLTSGGDSYNEQFF	TGCGCCAGCAGCCACTTGACTAGCGGGGGGGACTCCTACAATGAGCAGTTCTTC
TRBJ1-2	-	-	TRBV29-1	CSVDWIDGYTF	TGCAGCGTTGACTGGATTGATGGCTACACCTTC
TRBJ2-7	-	-	TRBV11-3	CASSLFGSYEQYF	TGTGCCAGCAGCTTATTCGGGTCCTACGAGCAGTACTTC
TRBJ1-5	few	-	TRBV13	CASSGGGRQPQHF	TGTGCCAGCAGCGGAGGTGGTCGGCAGCCCCAGCATTTT
TRBJ2-4	-	TRBD1	TRBV5-1	CASTTGTGGTPYF	TGCGCCAGTACGACCGGGACAGGGGGCACCCCCTACTTC
TRBJ1-1	-	-	TRBV12-3/TRBV12-4	CASSLRFTQTNTEAFF	TGTGCCAGCAGTTTAAGGTTTACCCAAACGAACACTGAAGCTTTCTTT
TRBJ2-1	-	TRBD1	TRBV20-1	CSARDPTTGGFYNEQFF	TGCAGTGCTAGAGATCCTACAACAGGGGGGTTCTACAATGAGCAGTTCTTC
TRBJ2-7	once	TRBD1	TRBV5-1	CASSLRDRGAYEQYF	TGCGCCAGCAGCTTGCGGGACAGGGGAGCCTACGAGCAGTACTTC
TRBJ2-3	-	-	TRBV7-6	CASSFGDTQYF	TGTGCCAGCAGCTTCGGAGATACGCAGTATTTT
TRBJ2-7	-	-	TRBV2	CASSEGGYEQYF	TGTGCCAGCAGTGAAGGCGGCTACGAGCAGTACTTC
TRBJ2-1	-	-	TRBV23-1	CASSQVGVPYNEQFF	TGCGCCAGCAGTCAAGTAGGAGTCCCTTACAATGAGCAGTTCTTC
TRBJ2-7	-	-	TRBV20-1	CSAAGTPPYEQYF	TGCAGTGCAGCCGGGACTCCCCCCTACGAGCAGTACTTC
TRBJ1-4	-	-	TRBV11-1	CASSLTHTGSEKLFF	TGTGCCAGCAGCCTGACTCATACAGGGAGTGAAAAACTGTTTTTT
TRBJ2-1	once	TRBD2	TRBV2	CASSEAVLAVSYNEQFF	TGTGCCAGCAGTGAAGCTGTTCTAGCGGTCTCCTACAATGAGCAGTTCTTC